The sequence of this TCR beta chain was determined in a study of OX40 agonist ivuxolimab in advanced cancers. Across the whole study: Anti-PD-1, anti-PD-L1 or anti-CTLA-4 therapy given earlier was allowed, and about 38% had some.

Findings of the study overall: Low normalized T-cell clonal expansion was additionally recorded for some nonresponders. In CD8+ T cells, expanded clones were on average more numerous than in CD4+.

Trimming took 2 bases from V and 3 from J; bases not matched to a gene: 1. CDR1 and CDR2 from the germline V gene are SGHRS and YFSETQ. This CDR3 has 15 amino acids. This clone was counted a few times. Its antigen is currently unknown. The assay was immunoSEQ multiplex PCR, and TCRdb's table has in-frame clones only and misses some. This table holds about 64,000 clones, 80% to 95% found once. This clonotype was sampled from an adult with an advanced solid tumor such as melanoma, head and neck, liver or kidney cancer. The specimen comprised CD4+ or CD8+ T cells sorted from blood, sampled in a trial of the OX40 agonist ivuxolimab. The V call is TRBV5-1, the J call TRBJ2-3; 12 bases are shared with TRBD2. The CDR3 DNA reads TGCGCCAGCAGCTTCGGGACTAGCGGGACAGATACGCAGTATTTT. This gives the protein CASSFGTSGTDTQYF.